These 29 T cell receptor beta chains share one sample of origin, sequenced in a study of response to subunit inactivated influenza vaccine. Each CDR3 protein gets one entry after TCRdb re-called the RT-PCR reads with MiXCR. The sample includes some 500,000 distinct CDR3 sequences, about 17% seen only once; the top ten take less than 4%. Material: CD4+ T cells sorted from PBMCs, obtained roughly 24 months after vaccination. These receptors were collected from a man aged 45 to 75 who received an inactivated influenza vaccine.

V and J are TRBV7-9 and TRBJ1-2; D might be TRBD1 (5 bases). Germline CDR1 and CDR2: SEHNR and FQNEAQ (reference sequence). Between the trimmed V and J ends, which lost 6 bases and 0 bases, there was a span of 14 bases. The CDR3 is 15 amino acids. CDR3 bases: TGTGCCAGCAGTTTTACAGGAGTTTCTAACTATGGCTACACCTTC. It is translated as CASSFTGVSNYGYTF. The whole variable domain, filled in from reference TRBV7-9 and TRBJ1-2, reads DTGVSQNPRHKITKRGQNVTFRCDPISEHNRLYWYRQTLGQGPEFLTYFQNEAQLEKSRLLSDRFSAERPKGSFSTLEIQRTEQGDSAMYLCASSFTGVSNYGYTFGSGTRLTVV.

The rearrangement joins TRBV20-1 to TRBJ1-5; D is possibly TRBD1 (5 bases). Per the germline V gene, CDR1 is DFQATT and CDR2 is SNEGSKA (reference sequence). This CDR3 comprises 16 residues. V was cut by 6 bases and J by 0 bases, with 18 bases left in between. In nucleotides, the CDR3 is TGCAGTGCCGAAAAAGGGGCAGCTAATAGCAATCAGCCCCAGCATTTT. This codes for CSAEKGAANSNQPQHF.

V is TRBV5-4 and J is TRBJ2-7, with D perhaps assigned TRBD1 or TRBD2 (5 bases each). Germline V gene lookup returns CDR1 SGHNT and CDR2 YYREEE (reference sequence). The CDR3 totals 16 residues. Trimming left V 0 bases short and J 0 bases short, with 13 bases between. CDR3 nucleotide sequence: TGTGCCAGCAGCTTGGAGTTGGGACGGCACTCCTACGAGCAGTACTTC. Translation: CASSLELGRHSYEQYF. Filled out from reference TRBV5-4 and TRBJ2-7, the complete variable domain reads ETGVTQSPTHLIKTRGQQVTLRCSSQSGHNTVSWYQQALGQGPQFIFQYYREEENGRGNFPPRFSGLQFPNYSSELNVNALELDDSALYLCASSLELGRHSYEQYFGPGTRLTVT.

In this sample, this clonotype turned up a few times. The CDR3 DNA sequence: TGCGCCAGCGGAACGACTAGCGGGGGAGGGCAGTTCTTC. Translation gives CASGTTSGGGQFF. The chain carries TRBV10-1 and TRBJ2-1, with 12 bases that match TRBD2. The germline gives CDR1 WNHNN, CDR2 SYGVQD (reference sequence). J was trimmed by 12 bases and V by 8 bases; bases with no gene match: 8. CDR3 length: 13 amino acids.

This clonotype was counted ten times or more. This chain links TRBV7-2 with TRBJ2-5, with 7 bases matching TRBD1. CDR3 length: 16 residues. In germline, CDR1 is SGHTA, CDR2 FQGNSA. J was trimmed by 0 bases and V by 1 base; bases with no gene match: 5. CDR3 nucleotides: TGTGCCAGCAGCTTAGTAGACAGGGCGTACCAAGAGACCCAGTACTTC. As protein: CASSLVDRAYQETQYF.

The gene calls are TRBV10-3 and TRBJ1-3, with D perhaps TRBD1 (5 bases). Germline V CDR1 and CDR2: ENHRY, SYGVKD. The CDR3 covers 15 residues. V lost 4 bases, J lost 0 bases, and 10 bases lay in between. The CDR3 nucleotides read TGTGCCATCAGTGCGGGACTTCTCTCTGGAAACACCATATATTTT. Translation: CAISAGLLSGNTIYF.

The V and J genes are TRBV7-3 and TRBJ2-3; D is unclear. Trimming cost V 8 bases and J 0 bases, with 15 bases left between them. Germline V gene sequence: CDR1 SGHTA, CDR2 FQGTGA. The CDR3 is 15 amino acids. CDR3 residues: CASSPGSSSTDTQYF. In DNA form, the CDR3 reads TGTGCCAGCTCTCCCGGTTCTTCTAGCACAGATACGCAGTATTTT.

Ten or more counts support this clonotype. V gene TRBV24-1 combines with J gene TRBJ2-3, with 9 bases aligning to TRBD1. The germline V gene encodes CDR1 KGHDR and CDR2 SFDVKD. This CDR3 is built from 17 residues. With 3 bases clipped from V and 2 bases from J, the junction kept 8 bases outside the gene matches. The CDR3 nucleotides are TGTGCCACCAGTGATGCGACCGGGACAGGGCCCACAGATACGCAGTATTTT. This sequence encodes CATSDATGTGPTDTQYF.

V is TRBV7-2 and J is TRBJ1-3; TRBD1 might be the D (5 bases). Germline V gene data show CDR1 as SGHTA and CDR2 as FQGNSA. Trimming took 5 bases from V and 2 from J, leaving 13 bases between them. The CDR3 has 15 residues. This CDR3 reads CASSLRELPGNTIYF. The CDR3 bases are TGTGCCAGCAGCCTCAGGGAACTACCTGGAAACACCATATATTTT.

This clonotype occurred a few times. The rearrangement uses TRBV7-2 and TRBJ2-5, with D perhaps given as TRBD1 or TRBD2 (5 bases each). The germline gives CDR1 SGHTA, CDR2 FQGNSA. Trimming cost V 6 bases and J 1 base, with 15 bases left between them. There are 15 residues in the CDR3. DNA for the CDR3: TGTGCCAGCAGTAACCTATTTGGGGGCCAAGAGACCCAGTACTTC. It yields the protein CASSNLFGGQETQYF.

The chain links TRBV4-3 to TRBJ2-1; D is uncertain. Germline values: CDR1 LGHNA, CDR2 YSLEER. V was clipped by 1 base and J by 8 bases, with 9 bases between them. CDR3 length equals 13 residues. CDR3 in DNA: TGCGCCAGCAGCCAAGTCGGCCCGTATGAGCAGTTCTTC. Encoded protein: CASSQVGPYEQFF.

This clonotype was detected many times. The chain has TRBV14 and TRBJ1-1, with D tentatively TRBD1 (5 bases). Per germline, CDR1 SGHDN and CDR2 FVKESK. With 3 bases removed from V and 0 bases from J, the gap between germline ends came to 11 bases. This CDR3 comprises 15 residues. The CDR3 loop reads CASSQIWGMNTEAFF. CDR3 DNA: TGTGCCAGCAGCCAGATATGGGGCATGAACACTGAAGCTTTCTTT.

V usage is TRBV5-1 and J usage is TRBJ2-1; 8 positions agree with TRBD1. The V and J ends lost 1 base and 6 bases, in that order; junction bases with no gene match: 6. This CDR3 is 15 amino acids long. The germline V gene encodes CDR1 SGHRS and CDR2 YFSETQ. The CDR3 DNA reads TGCGCCAGCAGCTTGACTTCGGACAGGGCCAATGAGCAGTTCTTC. Its protein product is CASSLTSDRANEQFF.

This clonotype was seen ten or more times. CDR3 nucleotide sequence: TGTGCCAGCAGCCTAACAGGGAAGAACACTGAAGCTTTCTTT. This sequence encodes CASSLTGKNTEAFF. This chain links TRBV3-1 with TRBJ1-1, with D perhaps matching TRBD1 (6 bases). The CDR3 length is 14 residues. With 4 bases removed from V and 1 base from J, the gap between germline ends came to 10 bases. Per the germline V gene, CDR1 is LGHDT and CDR2 is YNNKEL (reference sequence).

This clonotype was found a few times. The chain carries TRBV5-1 and TRBJ2-1; TRBD2 agrees at 11 bases. Germline CDR1 is SGHRS and CDR2 is YFSETQ. The trim removed 3 bases at V and 4 bases at J, leaving 3 bases unmatched. This CDR3 region has 15 residues. CDR3 sequence (DNA): TGCGCCAGCAGCTACATAGCGGGAGGGTACAATGAGCAGTTCTTC. Encoded protein: CASSYIAGGYNEQFF.

This clonotype came up a few times. The rearrangement joins TRBV10-3 to TRBJ2-7, with D possibly matching TRBD1 (6 bases). The V end lost 0 bases, the J end lost 0 bases, and 12 bases lay between the germline ends. Germline assignment: CDR1 ENHRY and CDR2 SYGVKD. This CDR3 is 16 amino acids long. This CDR3 is CAISESGGWSSYEQYF. The CDR3 DNA follows: TGTGCCATCAGTGAGTCTGGGGGCTGGAGCTCCTACGAGCAGTACTTC.

This clonotype was seen a handful of times. The chain uses TRBV4-3 and TRBJ1-1; TRBD1 matches 7 bases. V trimming: 2 bases; J trimming: 1 base; junction bases outside the gene matches: 13. The CDR3 is made up of 18 amino acids. Germline V gene lookup returns CDR1 LGHNA and CDR2 YSLEER. The CDR3, as DNA: TGCGCCAGCAGCCAATCAGCGACAGGGACCCGCCGGAACACTGAAGCTTTCTTT. This gives the protein CASSQSATGTRRNTEAFF.

The chain links TRBV27 to TRBJ2-5; the match to TRBD2 covers 12 bases. After removal of 7 bases from V and 6 bases from J, the junction contained 12 bases not matched to a gene. The CDR3 contains 16 residues. Germline V gives CDR1 MNHEY, CDR2 SMNVEV (reference sequence). In nucleotides, the CDR3 is TGTGCCAGCACTAGGACTAGCGGGGACACGACAAAGACCCAGTACTTC. Protein: CASTRTSGDTTKTQYF.

V gene TRBV25-1 combines with J gene TRBJ1-1; D gene ambiguous. This CDR3 is 16 amino acids long. Per germline, CDR1 MGHDK and CDR2 SYGVNS. Between the trimmed V and J ends, which lost 0 bases and 2 bases, there was a span of 13 bases. Here the CDR3 DNA reads TGTGCCAGCAGTGAATATAGGGTCCAAGGTAACACTGAAGCTTTCTTT. Its protein product is CASSEYRVQGNTEAFF.

This clonotype was observed a few times. The chain joins TRBV5-1 to TRBJ2-5, with D perhaps TRBD1 (6 bases). Germline CDR1 and CDR2: SGHRS and YFSETQ. V gave up 4 bases and J gave up 1 base, with 11 bases separating them. The CDR3 has 14 residues. The CDR3 reads CASSTGTLQETQYF. For the CDR3, the DNA is TGCGCCAGCAGCACGGGGACACTCCAAGAGACCCAGTACTTC.

The chain is built from TRBV20-1 and TRBJ2-7, with TRBD2 matching over 11 bases. The CDR3 is made up of 18 amino acids. Losses at the gene ends were 3 bases for V and 3 bases for J; bases not matched to a gene: 16. Germline loops: CDR1 DFQATT, CDR2 SNEGSKA (reference sequence). The CDR3 loop reads CSASDWGGLAGGLYEQYF. The CDR3 bases are TGCAGTGCTAGCGACTGGGGGGGGCTAGCGGGAGGCCTCTACGAGCAGTACTTC.

The chain joins TRBV20-1 to TRBJ2-2, with D unclear. Trimming removed 1 base from V and 2 bases from J, with 8 bases in between. The CDR3 extends over 14 amino acids. The germline CDR1 and CDR2 sequences are DFQATT and SNEGSKA (reference sequence). The CDR3 nucleotides read TGCAGTGCTAGAGGATACTCCAACACCGGGGAGCTGTTTTTT. Its translation is CSARGYSNTGELFF.

Only a few counts were recorded for this clonotype. This chain links TRBV6-1 with TRBJ1-1; D remains ambiguous. This CDR3 comprises 13 residues. V lost 7 bases, J lost 4 bases, and 13 bases lay in between. Germline CDR1 is MNHNS and CDR2 is SASEGT. The CDR3 DNA reads TGTGCCAGCAACCTTAAAGCCTTCACTGAAGCTTTCTTT. Protein product: CASNLKAFTEAFF.

This clonotype was seen a few times. V usage is TRBV20-1 and J usage is TRBJ2-4; TRBD1 is a possible D gene (6 bases). V lost 5 bases to trimming and J lost 0 bases, with 14 bases between them. The CDR3 length is 15 residues. Germline V gives CDR1 DFQATT, CDR2 SNEGSKA (reference sequence). CDR3: CSAPEGELAKNIQYF. The CDR3, as DNA: TGCAGTGCTCCAGAGGGGGAATTAGCCAAAAACATTCAGTACTTC.

In this sample, this clonotype turned up a few times. J is TRBJ2-3 and V is TRBV2; D perhaps matches TRBD1 (5 bases). CDR1 SNHLY and CDR2 FYNNEI come from the germline V gene. This CDR3 has 11 amino acids. V lost 7 bases and J lost 6, with 8 bases in between. The CDR3 coding sequence is TGTGCCAGCAATAACAGGGATACGCAGTATTTT. This gives the protein CASNNRDTQYF.

This clonotype appeared many times. The rearrangement links TRBV20-1 to TRBJ1-6; a weak D match, TRBD1 (6 bases). There are 15 residues in the CDR3. CDR1 is DFQATT and CDR2 is SNEGSKA in the germline V gene (reference sequence). The V and J ends lost 4 bases and 7 bases respectively, with 17 bases between them. The CDR3 region is CSANTGGAWNSPLHF. For the CDR3, the DNA is TGCAGTGCTAACACGGGGGGCGCGTGGAATTCACCCCTCCACTTT.

This clonotype was found a few times. The V call is TRBV10-3, the J call TRBJ2-7; 12 bases line up with TRBD1. Germline V gene data show CDR1 as ENHRY and CDR2 as SYGVKD. With V trimmed by 8 bases and J by 5 bases, 4 bases remained unmatched. The CDR3 sequence is 13 residues long. The DNA of the CDR3 is TGTGCCATCGGGGACAGGGGGCTGAACGAGCAGTACTTC. Protein: CAIGDRGLNEQYF.

This clonotype came up a few times. The V gene is TRBV4-2, the J gene TRBJ1-2; D unresolved. CDR3 length: 16 residues. Germline CDR1 reads LGHNA; CDR2 reads YNFKEQ. With 0 bases removed from V and 4 bases from J, the gap between germline ends came to 15 bases. The CDR3 DNA reads as TGTGCCAGCAGCCAAGATCTGAGGGTAGGTAGCTATGGCTACACCTTC. It specifies CASSQDLRVGSYGYTF.

The chain combines TRBV3-1 with TRBJ2-7, with D perhaps TRBD1 or TRBD2 (5 bases each). The CDR3 is made up of 12 amino acids. Trimming removed 0 bases at V and 8 bases at J, with 8 bases between. CDR1 is LGHDT, CDR2 YNNKEL, per germline (reference sequence). The CDR3 spells CASSQDEGKQYF. The CDR3 region has the DNA TGTGCCAGCAGCCAAGATGAGGGGAAGCAGTACTTC.